The 20 T cell receptor beta chains presented below share a single source sample, sequenced in a study of shared clonotypes between healthy human individuals. TCRdb's copy holds only in-frame clones and misses some; the assay was immunoSEQ multiplex PCR. This sample has around 1.6 million clones, with roughly 98% found just once. The sample was naive CD4+ T cells sorted from blood. The subset was: CD45RA+ positively selected. The source of these receptors is a man aged 30 to 39 in good health.

The chain couples TRBV29-1 to TRBJ2-5; 10 nucleotides line up with TRBD2. This CDR3 is 14 amino acids long. Trimming cost V 4 bases and J 5 bases; bases outside gene matches: 7. From germline, CDR1 is SQVTM and CDR2 ANQGSEA. CDR3: CSVAAAGGPETQYF. CDR3 DNA sequence: TGCAGCGTTGCCGCAGCGGGAGGGCCTGAGACCCAGTACTTC.

The J gene is TRBJ2-7, the V gene TRBV5-1; 9 bases are a match to TRBD1. After removal of 4 bases from V and 7 bases from J, the junction contained 12 bases not matched to a gene. The CDR3 has 15 residues. Germline CDR1 SGHRS, CDR2 YFSETQ. The DNA for the CDR3 is TGCGCCAGCAGCCTACTAATGGGACAGGGAGCAGAGCAGTACTTC. Protein: CASSLLMGQGAEQYF.

This sequence joins TRBV9 and TRBJ1-3; D ambiguous. This CDR3 contains 17 residues. Germline V lookup: CDR1 SGDLS, CDR2 YYNGEE. Deletions cut 2 bases from V and 0 bases from J, with 15 bases between. CDR3 loop: CASSVGPQSSSGNTIYF. The DNA for the CDR3 is TGTGCCAGCAGCGTGGGTCCTCAATCGAGCTCTGGAAACACCATATATTTT. Combining the CDR3 with reference TRBV9 and TRBJ1-3 gives the whole variable domain DSGVTQTPKHLITATGQRVTLRCSPRSGDLSVYWYQQSLDQGLQFLIQYYNGEERAKGNILERFSAQQFPDLHSELNLSSLELGDSALYFCASSVGPQSSSGNTIYFGEGSWLTVV.

This chain connects TRBV9 to TRBJ2-2, with D possibly being TRBD1 or TRBD2 (5 bases each). The CDR3 has 15 amino acids. Germline CDR1 is SGDLS and CDR2 is YYNGEE. V gave up 4 bases and J gave up 4 bases, with 14 bases separating them. CDR3 amino acids: CASSNRSRGTGELFF. For the CDR3, the DNA is TGTGCCAGCAGCAACCGATCGAGGGGCACCGGGGAGCTGTTTTTT.

The rearrangement links TRBV10-3 to TRBJ2-1; 13 nucleotides match TRBD2. Germline loops: CDR1 ENHRY, CDR2 SYGVKD. The ends lost 0 bases at V and 7 bases at J; junction bases unmatched: 6. The CDR3 covers 17 residues. The CDR3 DNA sequence: TGTGCCATCAGTGAGTCCGGGACTAGCGGGGCTTGGAATGAGCAGTTCTTC. Translation: CAISESGTSGAWNEQFF.

V usage is TRBV11-2 and J usage is TRBJ2-3, with D possibly being TRBD2 (5 bases). The V and J ends lost 1 base and 0 bases respectively, with 11 bases between them. CDR1 and CDR2 from the germline V gene are SGHAT and FQNNGV. This CDR3 is 16 amino acids long. CDR3 sequence (DNA): TGTGCCAGCAGCTTAGTCTTCGGGATTAGCACAGATACGCAGTATTTT. Translated, it gives CASSLVFGISTDTQYF.

The chain joins TRBV18 to TRBJ2-4; a weak D match, TRBD2 (5 bases). Trimming pared 6 bases from V and 2 bases from J, leaving 17 bases between. This CDR3 contains 16 residues. The V gene's germline CDR1 is KGHSH and CDR2 LQKENI. CDR3: CASSQDSHLTKNIQYF. CDR3 DNA: TGTGCCAGCTCTCAGGACTCCCATCTAACCAAAAACATTCAGTACTTC.

The chain couples TRBV11-3 to TRBJ2-3; TRBD1 or TRBD2 may be the D gene (6 bases each). Trimming took off 9 bases at V and 3 bases at J, with 10 bases between the two ends. Looked up from germline, CDR1 is SGHNT and CDR2 is YENEEA. The CDR3 loop spans 12 amino acids. DNA for the CDR3: TGTGCCAGTCGGGGGCGGACAGATACGCAGTATTTT. This codes for CASRGRTDTQYF.

The chain couples TRBV7-2 to TRBJ2-5; no clear D. The V end lost 5 bases, the J end lost 2 bases, and 9 bases lay between the germline ends. Germline V gives CDR1 SGHTA, CDR2 FQGNSA. The CDR3 extends over 13 amino acids. The CDR3 DNA reads as TGTGCCAGCAGCCCACAGTTTCAAGAGACCCAGTACTTC. Its protein product is CASSPQFQETQYF. The full variable domain, its missing parts supplied by reference TRBV7-2 and TRBJ2-5, is GAGVSQSPSNKVTEKGKDVELRCDPISGHTALYWYRQSLGQGLEFLIYFQGNSAPDKSGLPSDRFSAERTGGSVSTLTIQRTQQEDSAVYLCASSPQFQETQYFGPGTRLLVL.

The V call is TRBV14, the J call TRBJ2-1; possible D gene TRBD2, 5 bases. This CDR3 has 15 amino acids. V lost 4 bases, J lost 6 bases, and 16 bases lay in between. Germline-derived CDR1 and CDR2 are SGHDN and FVKESK. CDR3 in amino acids: CASSPQLRRSNEQFF. In DNA, the CDR3 is TGTGCCAGCAGCCCACAACTGAGGAGGTCCAATGAGCAGTTCTTC.

V and J are TRBV19 and TRBJ1-5; D gene uncertain. There are 13 residues in the CDR3. Germline values: CDR1 LNHDA, CDR2 SQIVND (reference sequence). V lost 3 bases and J lost 6, with 9 bases in between. CDR3 loop: CASSIPGIQPQHF. CDR3 bases: TGTGCCAGTAGTATCCCAGGAATTCAGCCCCAGCATTTT. Full variable domain (remainder filled in from reference TRBV19 and TRBJ1-5): DGGITQSPKYLFRKEGQNVTLSCEQNLNHDAMYWYRQDPGQGLRLIYYSQIVNDFQKGDIAEGYSVSREKKESFPLTVTSAQKNPTAFYLCASSIPGIQPQHFGDGTRLSIL.

The rearrangement uses TRBV5-4 and TRBJ2-4; D may be TRBD2 (6 bases). Germline V gene sequence: CDR1 SGHNT, CDR2 YYREEE (reference sequence). Trimming shortened V by 4 bases and J by 7 bases, and 18 bases separated the two germline ends. The CDR3 spans 15 residues. CDR3 in amino acids: CASSRIETSINIQYF. Here the CDR3 DNA reads TGTGCCAGCAGCCGAATCGAGACTAGTATCAACATTCAGTACTTC.

The chain links TRBV11-3 to TRBJ2-2; the D gene is possibly TRBD1 (6 bases). Deletions cut 1 base from V and 3 bases from J, with 15 bases between. The CDR3 consists of 17 residues. Looked up from germline, CDR1 is SGHNT and CDR2 is YENEEA. The CDR3 bases are TGTGCCAGCAGCTTAGGGACAGCCCTGCGGGACACCGGGGAGCTGTTTTTT. Translation gives CASSLGTALRDTGELFF.

This rearrangement joins TRBV28 to TRBJ1-5, with 10 bases aligning to TRBD1. The CDR3 covers 15 residues. The germline V gene encodes CDR1 MDHEN and CDR2 SYDVKM. Losses at the gene ends were 7 bases for V and 6 bases for J; bases not matched to a gene: 9. The CDR3 coding sequence is TGTGCCAGCACTCTGACAGGGGGCGCGGGTCAGCCCCAGCATTTT. Encoded protein: CASTLTGGAGQPQHF.

The CDR3 nucleotides read TGTGCCAGCAGTATCCATCCGGGACCCATCAATGAGCAGTTCTTC. Residues: CASSIHPGPINEQFF. The rearrangement joins TRBV6-1 to TRBJ2-1; D possibly matches TRBD1 or TRBD2 (5 bases each). This CDR3 region has 15 residues. V lost 5 bases and J 6 bases, leaving 17 bases between the germline ends. Germline CDR1 and CDR2: MNHNS and SASEGT.

The chain has TRBV5-1 and TRBJ2-7; 7 bases match TRBD1. V was pared by 0 bases and J by 1 base, with 7 bases of the junction left unmatched. Per germline, CDR1 SGHRS and CDR2 YFSETQ. The CDR3 has 16 amino acids. CDR3: CASSLAAGGNSYEQYF. In nucleotides, the CDR3 is TGCGCCAGCAGCTTGGCCGCAGGGGGAAATTCCTACGAGCAGTACTTC.

The chain links TRBV27 to TRBJ2-5, with 8 bases aligning to TRBD1. Looked up from germline, CDR1 is MNHEY and CDR2 is SMNVEV (reference sequence). The CDR3 length is 14 residues. V shed 6 bases and J 5 bases; nucleotides not matched to a gene: 8. The CDR3 DNA reads as TGTGCCAGCAGGGCCCCAGGGGGCAGGGAGACCCAGTACTTC. Its translation is CASRAPGGRETQYF.

This clone was detected only once. The rearrangement uses TRBV4-1 and TRBJ1-2, with D hard to call. The CDR3 has 13 residues. The germline V gene has CDR1 MGHRA and CDR2 YSYEKL. Trimming removed 0 bases at V and 8 bases at J, with 10 bases between. CDR3: CASSQDLGSGYTF. In DNA, the CDR3 is TGCGCCAGCAGCCAAGATTTGGGGTCCGGCTACACCTTC.

The V and J genes are TRBV9 and TRBJ2-5; D remains ambiguous. Germline V CDR1 and CDR2: SGDLS, YYNGEE. V lost 4 bases and J lost 2, with 9 bases in between. This CDR3 contains 13 residues. The CDR3 DNA reads as TGTGCCAGCAGCCTTGGCGGACAAGAGACCCAGTACTTC. This sequence encodes CASSLGGQETQYF.

The chain carries TRBV29-1 and TRBJ1-2; 7 nucleotides align to TRBD1. This CDR3 has 13 amino acids. V dropped 7 bases and J dropped 3; count of bases not matched to a gene: 8. Germline V gene lookup returns CDR1 SQVTM and CDR2 ANQGSEA. CDR3 loop: CSAARGYDYGYTF. The CDR3 DNA reads as TGCAGCGCGGCCAGGGGGTACGACTATGGCTACACCTTC.